This TCR beta chain is drawn from a study of blood T cells in healthy people across ages. Findings and limits, study-wide: Donors of long life had a larger count of naive CD4+ cells and greater diversity than aged donors. With age, beta diversity per million T cells declined roughly linearly, significantly by 40. When one million T cells were used, diversity estimates were thought to be underestimates.

A J-beta primer mix and a sample-barcoded 5' primer were used in a second PCR of about 7 to 12 cycles. TCRdb re-analysed the 5' RACE reads in MiXCR, keeping a single row per CDR3 protein. The sample consists of some 370,000 distinct CDR3 sequences, roughly half of them appearing once. Trimming removed 9 bases at V and 6 bases at J, with 18 bases between. The germline gives CDR1 LGHDT, CDR2 YNNKEL (reference sequence). The CDR3 loop spans 14 amino acids. Comments on this clonotype: Its antigen is not known.

The chain combines TRBV3-1 with TRBJ2-1, with D perhaps assigned TRBD1 or TRBD2 (6 bases each). The receptor comes from a man between 60 and 70 years old in good health. The sequencing sample was made of blood. The CDR3 nucleotides read TGTGCCAGTCCCGGGTCGGGGGCCCCCAATGAGCAGTTCTTC. This sequence encodes CASPGSGAPNEQFF.